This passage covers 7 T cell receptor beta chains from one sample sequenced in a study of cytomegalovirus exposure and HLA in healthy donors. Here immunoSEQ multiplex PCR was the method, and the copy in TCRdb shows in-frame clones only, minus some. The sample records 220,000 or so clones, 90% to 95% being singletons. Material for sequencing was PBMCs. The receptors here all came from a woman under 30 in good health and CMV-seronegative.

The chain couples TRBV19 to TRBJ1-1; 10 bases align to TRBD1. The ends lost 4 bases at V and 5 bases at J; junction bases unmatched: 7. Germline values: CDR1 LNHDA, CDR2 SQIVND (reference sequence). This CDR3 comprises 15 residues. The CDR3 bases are TGTGCCAGTAGTACGAGGGACAGGGGATGGACTGAAGCTTTCTTT. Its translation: CASSTRDRGWTEAFF.

DNA for the CDR3: TGTGCCACCCAATGGGCGGCGGGAGGGCCAGATACGCAGTATTTT. This codes for CATQWAAGGPDTQYF. The V gene is TRBV15, the J gene TRBJ2-3; 9 bases fit TRBD2. Per the germline V gene, CDR1 is LNHNV and CDR2 is YYDKDF (reference sequence). V gave up 8 bases and J gave up 4 bases; unmatched junction bases: 10. The CDR3 has 15 amino acids.

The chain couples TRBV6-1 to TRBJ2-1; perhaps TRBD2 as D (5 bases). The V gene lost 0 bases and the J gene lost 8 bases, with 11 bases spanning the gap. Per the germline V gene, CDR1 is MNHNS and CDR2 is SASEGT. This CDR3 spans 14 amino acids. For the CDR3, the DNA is TGTGCCAGCAGTGAAGCGCCAATGAGGGATGAGCAGTTCTTC. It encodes CASSEAPMRDEQFF.

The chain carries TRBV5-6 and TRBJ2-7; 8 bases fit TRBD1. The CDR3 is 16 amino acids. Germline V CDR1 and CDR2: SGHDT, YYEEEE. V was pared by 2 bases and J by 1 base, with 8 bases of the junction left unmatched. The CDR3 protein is CASSLVGQGISYEQYF. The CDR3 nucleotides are TGTGCCAGCAGCTTAGTCGGACAGGGAATTTCCTACGAGCAGTACTTC.

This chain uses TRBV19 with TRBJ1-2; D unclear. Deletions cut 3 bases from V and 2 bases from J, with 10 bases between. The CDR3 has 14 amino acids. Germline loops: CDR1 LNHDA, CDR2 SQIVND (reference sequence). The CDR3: CASSIDNSNYGYTF. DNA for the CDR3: TGTGCCAGTAGTATTGATAACAGCAACTATGGCTACACCTTC.

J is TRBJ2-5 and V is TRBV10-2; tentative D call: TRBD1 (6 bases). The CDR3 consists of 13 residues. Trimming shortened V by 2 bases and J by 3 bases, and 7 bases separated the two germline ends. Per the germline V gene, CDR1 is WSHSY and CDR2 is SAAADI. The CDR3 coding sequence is TGCGCCAGCAGTGAGGCAGGGGAAGAGACCCAGTACTTC. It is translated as CASSEAGEETQYF.

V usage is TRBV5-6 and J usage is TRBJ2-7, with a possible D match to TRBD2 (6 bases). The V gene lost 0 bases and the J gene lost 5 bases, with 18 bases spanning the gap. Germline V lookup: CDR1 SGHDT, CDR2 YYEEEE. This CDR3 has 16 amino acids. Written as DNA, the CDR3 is TGTGCCAGCAGCTTGGTCCTTTTTAAGACTAGTAACGAGCAGTACTTC. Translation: CASSLVLFKTSNEQYF.